This TCR beta chain was documented in a study of Ad26.COV2.S vaccination and SARS-CoV-2 variants. Study-level results: It was vaccine recipients, not placebo recipients, who had the higher spike-specific TCR breadth. TCR breadth and depth estimates may have understated total T cell responses. Post-vaccination breadth of spike-specific CD8+ and CD4+ T cell responses was reportedly substantial. Placebo and vaccine recipients had non-spike TCR breadth that was similar.

Regarding this clone: Its antigen is still unknown.

This CDR3 contains 13 residues. The ends lost 5 bases at V and 8 bases at J; junction bases unmatched: 8. Germline values: CDR1 MNHEY, CDR2 SVGAGI. Here immunoSEQ multiplex PCR was the method, and the copy in TCRdb shows in-frame clones only, minus some. The sample holds approximately 340,000 clones, roughly 94% seen once. The sequence came from a human donor who had recovered from COVID-19. Sequenced material: peripheral blood, taken after recovery from COVID-19. V and J are TRBV6-5 and TRBJ1-2, with TRBD1 identical over 7 bases. In DNA, the CDR3 is TGTGCCAGCAGTCTTACAGGGGAAGGCGGCTACACCTTC. This encodes CASSLTGEGGYTF.